These T cell receptor beta chains were read from a single sample in a study of T cell responses to AZD1222 COVID-19 vaccine. TCRdb's copy holds only in-frame clones and misses some; the assay was immunoSEQ multiplex PCR. The sample carries about 100,000 clones, about 89% recorded once. The sequenced sample was peripheral blood, obtained on day 0 of MenACWY control vaccination. Every receptor here comes from an adult in good health. Both conserved end residues are part of each CDR3. A D gene is named only where the DNA matches it firmly. Some rows have no size entry. The others give once, few or many, or a class for an expanded clone.

d_call,cdr3_length,j_call,clone_size,v_call,cdr3_nt,cdr3_aa
TRBD1,14,TRBJ1-1,NA,TRBV28,TGTGCCAGCAAGGGGGCTTACGAACACGCTGAAGCTTTCTTT,CASKGAYEHAEAFF
NA,14,TRBJ1-1,NA,TRBV15,TGTGCCACCAGCAGATCCGATTGGAACACTGAAGCTTTCTTT,CATSRSDWNTEAFF
NA,14,TRBJ1-2,NA,TRBV11-2,TGTGCCAGCAGCTTAGCACCCACGGACTATGGCTACACCTTC,CASSLAPTDYGYTF
NA,11,TRBJ2-5,NA,TRBV28,TGTGCCAGCAGGGGGAGGGAGACCCAGTACTTC,CASRGRETQYF
NA,16,TRBJ2-7,NA,TRBV18,TGTGCCAGCTCACCACTACAGGGTTCCGGCCCCTACGAGCAGTACTTC,CASSPLQGSGPYEQYF
TRBD2,14,TRBJ2-1,NA,TRBV19,TGTGCCAGTAGTGGGCTAGCGGGAGGGCCGGGGGAGTTCTTC,CASSGLAGGPGEFF
TRBD1,17,TRBJ1-4,NA,TRBV5-1,TGCGCCAGCAGCCGCGGGGACGGGACAGTCTATAATGAAAAACTGTTTTTT,CASSRGDGTVYNEKLFF
TRBD1,15,TRBJ1-3,NA,TRBV3-1/TRBV3-2,TGTGCCAGCAGCCAGGACAGGGGAACTGGAAACACCATATATTTT,CASSQDRGTGNTIYF
TRBD1,15,TRBJ2-1,NA,TRBV6-5,TGTGCCAGCAGGAGCCGACAGGGCTCCTACAATGAGCAGTTCTTC,CASRSRQGSYNEQFF
NA,15,TRBJ2-6,NA,TRBV5-4,TGTGCCAGCAGCTCCAAGTCGACTGGGGCCAACGTCCTGACTTTC,CASSSKSTGANVLTF
NA,17,TRBJ1-1,NA,TRBV11-2,TGTGCCAGCAGCGTACAGGCTCTAGGTTGGGGGGACACTGAAGCTTTCTTT,CASSVQALGWGDTEAFF
TRBD1,14,TRBJ1-4,NA,TRBV3-1/TRBV3-2,TGTGCCAGCAGCACGGGACAGGGAAATGAAAAACTGTTTTTT,CASSTGQGNEKLFF
TRBD1,13,TRBJ1-1,few,TRBV7-9,TGTGCCAGCAGCTCCAACGACAGGGGTGAAGCTTTCTTT,CASSSNDRGEAFF
NA,13,TRBJ2-5,NA,TRBV7-9,TGTGCCAGCAGCCTAGGGATCGCGGAGACCCAGTACTTC,CASSLGIAETQYF
NA,15,TRBJ1-2,NA,TRBV4-3,TGCGCCAGCAGCCAAGATGCAGGTGAGAACTATGGCTACACCTTC,CASSQDAGENYGYTF
NA,15,TRBJ1-1,once,TRBV13,TGTGCCAGCAGCTTAGGACAGCTCATGAACACTGAAGCTTTCTTT,CASSLGQLMNTEAFF
TRBD1,14,TRBJ1-2,once,TRBV7-9,TGTGCCAGCAGCTTGGGGGACAGTATCTGGGGCTACACCTTC,CASSLGDSIWGYTF
NA,14,TRBJ1-1,NA,TRBV28,TGTGCCAGCAGTTCGCGGGACGGGAACACTGAAGCTTTCTTT,CASSSRDGNTEAFF
NA,13,TRBJ2-5,NA,TRBV19,TGTGCCAGTAGTATAGTAGGGAGAGAGACCCAGTACTTC,CASSIVGRETQYF
TRBD1,14,TRBJ1-3,few,TRBV5-1,TGCGCCAGCAGCGAGACCCTCGAAGGGGGCTCCATATATTTT,CASSETLEGGSIYF
NA,12,TRBJ2-7,once,TRBV10-1,TGCGCCAGCAGTAGGGACGGCTACGAGCAGTACTTC,CASSRDGYEQYF
TRBD1,14,TRBJ2-1,NA,TRBV30,TGTGCCTGGGGGACAGGGGTGCAGTACAATGAGCAGTTCTTC,CAWGTGVQYNEQFF
NA,12,TRBJ2-3,once,TRBV5-1,TGCGCCAGCAGCTTGGGGGGGAATACGCAGTATTTT,CASSLGGNTQYF
NA,15,TRBJ1-2,NA,TRBV6-5,TGTGCCAGCAGTTACGCGTCCGGGACCCAGCACGGCTACACCTTC,CASSYASGTQHGYTF
NA,14,TRBJ2-5,NA,TRBV6-2/TRBV6-3,TGTGCCAGCAGTTACACCGGACCTCGGGAGACCCAGTACTTC,CASSYTGPRETQYF
NA,15,TRBJ2-7,NA,TRBV9,TGTGCCAGCAGCGTAGGAGTAGCGAGCACCTACGAGCAGTACTTC,CASSVGVASTYEQYF
TRBD1,14,TRBJ1-1,NA,TRBV28,TGTGCCAGCTTGACAGGGGGCCGGAACACTGAAGCTTTCTTT,CASLTGGRNTEAFF
NA,14,TRBJ1-4,NA,TRBV30,TGTGCCTGGAGTGTACGGGGCGTACATGAAAAACTGTTTTTT,CAWSVRGVHEKLFF
NA,14,TRBJ1-2,NA,TRBV6-5,TGTGCCAGCAGTTACTCGTACGGAGTCTATGGCTACACCTTC,CASSYSYGVYGYTF
TRBD1,14,TRBJ1-4,NA,TRBV10-3,TGTGCCATCAGCGACAGGGGGCGAAATGAAAAACTGTTTTTT,CAISDRGRNEKLFF
TRBD1,15,TRBJ2-7,NA,TRBV3-1/TRBV3-2,TGTGCCAGCAGCCCCAGCGGTGCAGGGGGCTACGAGCAGTACTTC,CASSPSGAGGYEQYF
NA,14,TRBJ2-4,NA,TRBV4-3,TGCGCCAGCAGCCAAGATTATAGGTGGGACATTCAGTACTTC,CASSQDYRWDIQYF